This T cell receptor beta chain was identified during a study of blood T cell repertoires in COVID-19. Assay: immunoSEQ multiplex PCR; the TCRdb copy retains only in-frame clones and omits some. Of fewer than 250,000 clones listed, approximately 83% are singletons. Germline values: CDR1 SGHNT, CDR2 YYREEE (reference sequence). This CDR3 is 12 amino acids long. V was trimmed by 3 bases and J by 6 bases, leaving 7 bases between them. The sequence was collected from a woman between 45 and 60 years old with acute or convalescent COVID-19. Sequencing was done on a sample of peripheral blood. The rearrangement joins TRBV5-4 to TRBJ2-1; unclear D gene. The CDR3 sequence: CASSYRGNEQFF. DNA for the CDR3: TGTGCCAGCAGCTACCGCGGCAATGAGCAGTTCTTC.